This TCR beta chain derives from a study of cytomegalovirus exposure and HLA in healthy donors. Concerning this clone: Its cognate antigen is unknown.

This CDR3 contains 15 residues. The V gene's germline CDR1 is LNHNV and CDR2 YYDKDF (reference sequence). Trimming removed 4 bases from V and 2 bases from J, with 15 bases in between. PCR amplification relied on 60 Vbeta primers (plus 13 Jbeta primers). The method was immunoSEQ multiplex PCR; TCRdb's version includes in-frame clones alone and lacks a portion of them. The table counts roughly 120,000 clones; approximately 0.99% lies in the top ten. Study findings and constraints: Within an earlier analysis, most TCR beta V segments proved productive either about 90% or about 30% of the time. Later work showed greater clonal expansion in HLA-associated TCR beta chains than in equally common others.

The chain couples TRBV15 to TRBJ2-7; a weak D match, TRBD2 (6 bases). Source material: PBMCs. This clonotype was obtained from a young man in good health and CMV-seronegative. The CDR3 DNA reads TGTGCCACCAGCACCCAGGAGGGGTCCCCCTACGAGCAGTACTTC. This sequence encodes CATSTQEGSPYEQYF.